This TCR beta chain was retrieved from a study of OX40 agonist ivuxolimab in advanced cancers. Whole-study findings and limits: Expanded clones belonging to CD8+ T cells outnumbered, on average, those of CD4+. The expanded peripheral T cells' antigen specificity was not determined. Some of the nonresponding patients also showed low levels of normalized T-cell clonal expansion.

Germline CDR1 and CDR2: LNHDA and SQIVND (reference sequence). With 0 bases removed from V and 2 bases from J, the gap between germline ends came to 11 bases. The CDR3 loop spans 16 amino acids. Notes on this clone: Antigen unknown.

Produced via immunoSEQ multiplex PCR; TCRdb's table is partial and in-frame only. This repertoire shows 65,000 to 95,000 clones, about 92% found once; its top ten account for about 0.2%. Peripheral blood came from all dose cohorts at three timepoints. Sample: CD4+ or CD8+ T cells sorted from blood, taken in a trial of the OX40 agonist ivuxolimab. This chain links TRBV19 with TRBJ1-5, with a weak D call TRBD1 (5 bases). The origin of this receptor is an adult with an advanced solid tumor such as melanoma, head and neck, liver or kidney cancer. CDR3: CASSIERGRGNQPQHF. The CDR3, as DNA: TGTGCCAGTAGTATAGAGAGGGGACGAGGCAATCAGCCCCAGCATTTT. The entire variable domain, with the rest obtained from reference TRBV19 and TRBJ1-5, is as follows: DGGITQSPKYLFRKEGQNVTLSCEQNLNHDAMYWYRQDPGQGLRLIYYSQIVNDFQKGDIAEGYSVSREKKESFPLTVTSAQKNPTAFYLCASSIERGRGNQPQHFGDGTRLSIL.